This T cell receptor (beta chain) was profiled in a study of CD8 T cells in ankylosing spondylitis (dated by TCRdb to about 2017). Concerning the study at large: The study profiled T cell receptor beta repertoires in healthy donors and ankylosing spondylitis patients to find disease-linked TCR variants. Peripheral blood was sampled, and synovial fluid was additionally collected from ankylosing spondylitis patients. The full study cohort was made up of under 30 ankylosing spondylitis patients and more than 90 healthy donors.

This clonotype was detected many times. It lacks a known antigen. No base quality information exists; no much larger clone differs at one position. Instrument on record: Illumina HiSeq 2500. Quantitative 5'-RACE with molecular barcodes was the method used to prepare the TCR beta libraries. As for the original processing: A new computational method, built on a probabilistic model of VDJ rearrangement, was used to identify disease-linked TCR variants. TCRdb's own reprocessing of the public reads used fastp at Q25 and MiXCR and kept productive beta chains. A single entry per CDR3 protein holds the most common genes and DNA from its merged rows. These V and J calls derive from TCRdb rather than the authors' analysis. In this sample the table shows roughly 490,000 distinct CDR3 sequences, about 5% of which occur a single time. The ten largest clones take up around 3.6% of the sample. Based on the germline V gene, the CDR1 and CDR2 sequences are MNHEY and SVGAGI. The CDR3, cysteine through phenylalanine, is 14 amino acids long. Of the read, only the CDR3 DNA is kept; its 42 bases are in frame from base 1. Cut back by 4 bases and 7 bases, the V and J ends lie 16 bases apart.

What the study reported, not specific to this receptor: According to the report, matched synovial fluid samples from ankylosing spondylitis patients were significantly enriched for the disease-linked clones. In peripheral blood, the disease-linked clones were found at relatively low frequencies and had a CD8+ phenotype. A TCR beta motif of several highly homologous amino acid variants appeared characteristic of blood from ankylosing spondylitis patients. Some motif variants had previously been reported in the synovial fluid and blood of reactive arthritis patients, which suggests shared mechanisms of disease initiation.

Sequences were obtained from blood, either unsorted or a sorted T cell fraction (not recorded which). The rearranged chain carries TRBV6-5 and TRBJ1-2; the D gene is possibly TRBD1, with 6 bases matching. The receptor was isolated from a male donor with ankylosing spondylitis. The DNA sequence follows: TGTGCCAGCAGTTCCCTTACAGGGTTTGGTGGCTACACCTTC. It codes for CASSSLTGFGGYTF.